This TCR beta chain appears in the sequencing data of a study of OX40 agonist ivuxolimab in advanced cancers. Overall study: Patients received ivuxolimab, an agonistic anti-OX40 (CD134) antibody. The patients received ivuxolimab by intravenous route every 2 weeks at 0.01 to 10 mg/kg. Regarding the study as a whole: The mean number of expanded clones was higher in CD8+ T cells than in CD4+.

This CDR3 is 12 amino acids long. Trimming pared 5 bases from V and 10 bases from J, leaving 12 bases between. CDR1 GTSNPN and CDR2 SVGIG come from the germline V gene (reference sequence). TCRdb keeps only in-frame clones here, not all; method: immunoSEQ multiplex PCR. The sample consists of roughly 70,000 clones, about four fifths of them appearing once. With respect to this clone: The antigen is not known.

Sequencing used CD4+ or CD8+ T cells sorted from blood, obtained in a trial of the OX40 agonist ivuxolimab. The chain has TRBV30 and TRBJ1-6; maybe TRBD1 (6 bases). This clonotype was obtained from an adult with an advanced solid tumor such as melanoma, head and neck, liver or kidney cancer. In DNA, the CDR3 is TGTGCCTGGGCCAAGGGGGACTCACCCCTCCACTTT. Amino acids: CAWAKGDSPLHF.